These T cell receptor beta chains were read from a single sample in a study of blood T cell repertoires in COVID-19. Profiled with immunoSEQ multiplex PCR; TCRdb holds only in-frame clones, not every one. This table has more than 95,000 clones, about 90% appearing once. What was sequenced was peripheral blood. The origin of the receptors is a woman aged 55-70 years with acute or convalescent COVID-19. Both conserved end residues are part of each CDR3. The D gene is left open where the match is weak.

TRBV11-2,TRBJ2-1,TRBD2,CASSFLAGGRANEQFF,TGTGCCAGCAGCTTTCTAGCGGGAGGGAGGGCTAATGAGCAGTTCTTC
TRBV24-1,TRBJ1-2,NA,CATSDLVRGYGYTF,TGTGCCACCAGTGATTTGGTCCGGGGCTATGGCTACACCTTC
TRBV11-1,TRBJ1-3,NA,CASSLQITGNTIYF,TGTGCCAGCAGCTTACAGATAACTGGAAACACCATATATTTT
TRBV2,TRBJ1-6,NA,CASSEDDSPRLNSPLHF,TGTGCCAGCAGTGAGGACGACAGCCCAAGACTCAATTCACCCCTCCACTTT
TRBV3-1/TRBV3-2,TRBJ2-5,TRBD2,CASSSASGGETQYF,TGTGCCAGCAGCTCGGCTAGCGGGGGAGAGACCCAGTACTTC
TRBV7-9,TRBJ1-2,TRBD1,CASSLDQGATNKKGYTF,TGTGCCAGCAGCTTAGACCAGGGGGCGACTAACAAGAAAGGCTACACCTTC
TRBV7-9,TRBJ1-4,NA,CASSSQGATNEKLFF,TGTGCCAGCAGCTCACAGGGAGCAACTAATGAAAAACTGTTTTTT
TRBV12-3/TRBV12-4,TRBJ1-1,NA,CASSPGNTEAFF,TGTGCCAGCAGTCCAGGGAACACTGAAGCTTTCTTT
TRBV6-5,TRBJ2-3,NA,CASSRRQDTDTQYF,TGTGCCAGCAGCCGCCGACAGGACACAGATACGCAGTATTTT
TRBV5-1,TRBJ2-7,NA,CASSLGTGEPFSYEQYF,TGCGCCAGCAGCTTAGGTACAGGAGAACCTTTTTCCTACGAGCAGTACTTC
TRBV2,TRBJ1-1,TRBD1,CASSVRQGYTEAFF,TGTGCCAGCAGTGTACGACAGGGATATACTGAAGCTTTCTTT
TRBV5-5,TRBJ2-7,TRBD1,CASSIGQGAYEQYF,TGTGCCAGCAGCATTGGACAGGGGGCCTACGAGCAGTACTTC
TRBV28,TRBJ2-7,TRBD1,CASSLSDRGLEQYF,TGTGCCAGCAGTTTATCGGACAGGGGGCTTGAGCAGTACTTC
TRBV7-6,TRBJ2-2,NA,CASSPRMAGELFF,TGTGCCAGCAGCCCTAGGATGGCCGGGGAGCTGTTTTTT